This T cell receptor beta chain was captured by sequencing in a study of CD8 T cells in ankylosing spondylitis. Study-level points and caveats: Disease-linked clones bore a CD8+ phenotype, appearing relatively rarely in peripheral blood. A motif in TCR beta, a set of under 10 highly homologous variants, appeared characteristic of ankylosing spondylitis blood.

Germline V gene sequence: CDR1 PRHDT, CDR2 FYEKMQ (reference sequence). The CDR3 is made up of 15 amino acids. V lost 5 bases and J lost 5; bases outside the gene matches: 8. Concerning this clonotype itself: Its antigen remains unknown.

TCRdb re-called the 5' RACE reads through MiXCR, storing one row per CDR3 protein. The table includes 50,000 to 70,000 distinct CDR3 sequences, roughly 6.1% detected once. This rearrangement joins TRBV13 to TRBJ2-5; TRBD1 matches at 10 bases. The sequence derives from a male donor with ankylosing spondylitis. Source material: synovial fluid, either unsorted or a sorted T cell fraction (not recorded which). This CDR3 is CASSPRQGAGETQYF. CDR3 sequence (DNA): TGTGCCAGCAGCCCTAGACAGGGGGCCGGGGAGACCCAGTACTTC.